The 25 T cell receptor beta chains reported below all come from one sample, sequenced in a study of blood T cell repertoires in COVID-19. Data came from immunoSEQ multiplex PCR; TCRdb stores just in-frame clones and leaves some out. The sample yields over 45,000 clones, approximately 84% seen once. Sequencing was done on a sample of peripheral blood. These receptors came from a man aged 65-85 years with active COVID-19.

The rearrangement joins TRBV11-2 to TRBJ1-5; 7 bases fit TRBD1. The CDR3 covers 14 residues. After removal of 4 bases from V and 5 bases from J, the junction contained 5 bases not matched to a gene. Germline lookup yields CDR1 SGHAT and CDR2 FQNNGV. DNA of the CDR3: TGTGCCAGCAGCTCCGGGACAGCTTATCAGCCCCAGCATTTT. Translating gives CASSSGTAYQPQHF.

V and J are TRBV4-1 and TRBJ2-7; 12 bases agree with TRBD2. CDR1 and CDR2 (germline): MGHRA, YSYEKL. The CDR3 runs 17 residues. V was clipped by 0 bases and J by 4 bases; unmatched bases: 7. The CDR3 loop reads CASSQERAGTSGYEQYF. CDR3 coding DNA: TGCGCCAGCAGCCAAGAGAGGGCCGGGACTAGCGGGTACGAGCAGTACTTC.

V usage is TRBV29-1 and J usage is TRBJ2-1, with TRBD1 matching 7 bases. The CDR3 loop spans 15 amino acids. J lost 9 bases, V lost 4 bases, and 15 bases had no gene match. The V gene's germline CDR1 is SQVTM and CDR2 ANQGSEA. The CDR3 region is CSVATGLSGIGEQFF. The CDR3 nucleotides read TGCAGCGTTGCGACAGGGCTTTCTGGTATTGGTGAGCAGTTCTTC.

This clone was picked up one time. The CDR3, as DNA: TGTGCCAGCAGTTTAGCGTTTACCATGAACACCGGGGAGCTGTTTTTT. Protein product: CASSLAFTMNTGELFF. This chain uses TRBV6-6 with TRBJ2-2, with TRBD2 as a possible D gene (5 bases). V was cut by 4 bases and J by 1 base, with 13 bases left in between. The length of the CDR3 is 16 residues. CDR1 is MNHNY, CDR2 SVGAGI, per germline (reference sequence).

The chain employs TRBV19 and TRBJ1-5, with a tentative D call TRBD1 (6 bases). Germline CDR1 is LNHDA and CDR2 is SQIVND (reference sequence). V lost 6 bases to trimming and J lost 5 bases, with 20 bases between them. The CDR3 spans 16 residues. CDR3 amino acids: CASRTGTRSEDQPQHF. The CDR3 coding sequence is TGTGCCAGTAGAACCGGGACAAGGTCGGAGGATCAGCCCCAGCATTTT. Full variable domain (remainder filled in from reference TRBV19 and TRBJ1-5): DGGITQSPKYLFRKEGQNVTLSCEQNLNHDAMYWYRQDPGQGLRLIYYSQIVNDFQKGDIAEGYSVSREKKESFPLTVTSAQKNPTAFYLCASRTGTRSEDQPQHFGDGTRLSIL.

The V call is TRBV29-1, the J call TRBJ1-5; D might be TRBD1 (5 bases). This CDR3 comprises 15 residues. Per germline, CDR1 SQVTM and CDR2 ANQGSEA. The V gene lost 6 bases and the J gene lost 1 base, with 16 bases spanning the gap. Here the CDR3 DNA reads TGCAGCGTCTATGAAAGTGGGGGGAGCAATCAGCCCCAGCATTTT. Protein: CSVYESGGSNQPQHF.

This sequence joins TRBV12-5 and TRBJ2-5; a possible D gene is TRBD2 (5 bases). The V end was cut by 8 bases, the J end by 5 bases, with 15 bases between. This CDR3 comprises 13 residues. The germline V gene encodes CDR1 LGHNT and CDR2 FRNRAP. The CDR3 DNA sequence: TGTGCTAGTAACCGCCCCGGCGGGGAGACCCAGTACTTC. Translation gives CASNRPGGETQYF.

This chain joins TRBV27 and TRBJ1-5; 8 bases map to TRBD1. The CDR3 covers 19 residues. After removal of 6 bases from V and 0 bases from J, the junction contained 16 bases not matched to a gene. CDR1 and CDR2 from the germline V gene are MNHEY and SMNVEV (reference sequence). The CDR3 loop is CASSPGGTGGTYSNQPQHF. DNA for the CDR3: TGTGCCAGCAGCCCAGGCGGGACAGGTGGGACTTATAGCAATCAGCCCCAGCATTTT.

The chain recombines TRBV3-1 (or the pseudogene TRBV3-2) with TRBJ1-2; maybe TRBD1 (5 bases). Germline loops: CDR1 LGHDT, CDR2 YNNKEL (reference sequence). This CDR3 is 14 amino acids long. Trimming took off 4 bases at V and 6 bases at J, with 15 bases between the two ends. CDR3 amino acids: CASSPTSQENGYTF. The CDR3 region has the DNA TGTGCCAGCAGCCCCACCTCACAGGAGAATGGCTACACCTTC.

This chain joins TRBV7-2 and TRBJ2-4; D may be TRBD1 (6 bases). CDR3 size: 17 residues. V was cut by 5 bases and J by 0 bases, with 17 bases left in between. Germline CDR1 and CDR2: SGHTA and FQGNSA. CDR3 protein: CASSLFATGLAKNIQYF. The CDR3 DNA reads as TGTGCCAGCAGCCTCTTTGCGACAGGTCTAGCCAAAAACATTCAGTACTTC. Using reference TRBV7-2 and TRBJ2-4 for the parts outside the CDR3, the full variable domain is GAGVSQSPSNKVTEKGKDVELRCDPISGHTALYWYRQSLGQGLEFLIYFQGNSAPDKSGLPSDRFSAERTGGSVSTLTIQRTQQEDSAVYLCASSLFATGLAKNIQYFGAGTRLSVL.

This clone was recorded once. The chain combines TRBV29-1 with TRBJ2-2; 9 positions agree with TRBD2. Per the germline V gene, CDR1 is SQVTM and CDR2 is ANQGSEA. This CDR3 contains 14 residues. V shed 6 bases, J shed 2 bases, and the junction held 4 bases outside the gene matches. The chain's CDR3 is CSVWTSANTGELFF. CDR3 DNA sequence: TGCAGCGTCTGGACTAGCGCTAACACCGGGGAGCTGTTTTTT.

Ten or more counts support this clone. J is TRBJ2-7 and V is TRBV5-4; 7 nucleotides agree with TRBD2. The CDR3 sequence is 15 residues long. Germline CDR1 is SGHNT and CDR2 is YYREEE (reference sequence). With 0 bases clipped from V and 2 bases from J, the junction kept 5 bases outside the gene matches. As DNA, the CDR3 is TGTGCCAGCAGCTTGGCTAGCGGCAAAACCTACGAGCAGTACTTC. It translates to CASSLASGKTYEQYF.

The chain recombines TRBV18 with TRBJ1-5, with a tentative D call TRBD1 (5 bases). Germline loops: CDR1 KGHSH, CDR2 LQKENI. The ends were cut back, 2 bases at V and 6 bases at J, with 11 bases in the middle. The CDR3 consists of 14 residues. CDR3 protein: CASSPGREGQPQHF. The CDR3 nucleotides read TGTGCCAGCTCACCAGGCAGGGAGGGTCAGCCCCAGCATTTT.

This sequence joins TRBV7-2 and TRBJ2-3; D is unclear. With 1 base removed from V and 0 bases from J, the gap between germline ends came to 14 bases. Germline V gives CDR1 SGHTA, CDR2 FQGNSA. This CDR3 region has 17 residues. As DNA, the CDR3 is TGTGCCAGCAGCTTAGTAGCCGACCGGTTCAGCACAGATACGCAGTATTTT. Its translation is CASSLVADRFSTDTQYF.

This chain links TRBV7-2 with TRBJ2-1; D not resolved. Germline V lookup: CDR1 SGHTA, CDR2 FQGNSA. The germline V and J ends were trimmed by 1 base and 0 bases, with 10 bases remaining between them. The CDR3 is made up of 16 amino acids. The CDR3 loop is CASSLVARLSYNEQFF. DNA of the CDR3: TGTGCCAGCAGCTTAGTTGCGCGGCTCTCCTACAATGAGCAGTTCTTC.

V gene TRBV28 combines with J gene TRBJ2-7; 8 bases line up with TRBD2. The CDR3 consists of 17 residues. CDR1 and CDR2 (germline): MDHEN, SYDVKM. Trimming removed 7 bases from V and 6 bases from J; junction bases left unmatched: 20. The CDR3 loop is CASTASLGAGVSVEQYF. In nucleotides, the CDR3 is TGTGCCAGCACCGCCTCCTTGGGAGCGGGAGTTTCAGTCGAGCAGTACTTC. Supplemented by reference TRBV28 and TRBJ2-7, the full variable domain reads DVKVTQSSRYLVKRTGEKVFLECVQDMDHENMFWYRQDPGLGLRLIYFSYDVKMKEKGDIPEGYSVSREKKERFSLILESASTNQTSMYLCASTASLGAGVSVEQYFGPGTRLTVT.

The chain recombines TRBV7-6 with TRBJ2-2, with TRBD2 identical over 11 bases. The junction had 5 bases not matched to a gene; V was cut back by 5 bases and J by 6 bases. This CDR3 region has 15 residues. The germline V gene encodes CDR1 SGHVS and CDR2 FNYEAQ. CDR3 loop: CASSAVAGGPGELFF. In DNA, the CDR3 is TGTGCCAGCAGCGCGGTAGCGGGAGGGCCCGGGGAGCTGTTTTTT.

V usage is TRBV19 and J usage is TRBJ2-1; maybe TRBD1 (6 bases). This CDR3 has 14 residues. Trimming removed 5 bases at V and 7 bases at J, with 15 bases between. Germline assignment: CDR1 LNHDA and CDR2 SQIVND (reference sequence). DNA for the CDR3: TGTGCCAGTAGTCCATTAATCCAGGGGAATGAGCAGTTCTTC. This gives the protein CASSPLIQGNEQFF. The full variable domain, with the rest looked up from reference TRBV19 and TRBJ2-1, is DGGITQSPKYLFRKEGQNVTLSCEQNLNHDAMYWYRQDPGQGLRLIYYSQIVNDFQKGDIAEGYSVSREKKESFPLTVTSAQKNPTAFYLCASSPLIQGNEQFFGPGTRLTVL.

V is TRBV11-2 and J is TRBJ2-7, with 7 positions matching TRBD1. V trimming: 0 bases; J trimming: 4 bases; junction bases outside the gene matches: 6. The CDR3 is 15 amino acids. Germline V gives CDR1 SGHAT, CDR2 FQNNGV. As DNA, the CDR3 is TGTGCCAGCAGCTTAGATGGCCAGGGGGTTTACGAGCAGTACTTC. This gives the protein CASSLDGQGVYEQYF.

The V and J genes are TRBV5-6 and TRBJ1-1; TRBD1 is a possible D gene (5 bases). CDR3 length equals 15 residues. Germline V CDR1 and CDR2: SGHDT, YYEEEE. Between the trimmed V and J ends, which lost 0 bases and 2 bases, there was a span of 11 bases. This CDR3 is CASSLAVGGNTEAFF. The CDR3 nucleotides are TGTGCCAGCAGCTTGGCCGTGGGGGGAAACACTGAAGCTTTCTTT.

This clone was observed a single time. The chain couples TRBV21-1 to TRBJ2-7; TRBD1, the table's D call, lacks a check against the DNA. TRBV21-1 has pseudogene status. The CDR3 length is 16 residues. The CDR3: CASSEHRDRETYEQYF. The CDR3 DNA is TGTGCCAGCAGCGAACACCGGGACAGGGAAACCTACGAGCAGTACTTC.

This chain's CDR3 is CASSEVWGGEKLFF. In nucleotides, the CDR3 is TGTGCCAGCAGTGAAGTGTGGGGGGGGGAAAAACTGTTTTTT. This rearrangement joins TRBV6-1 to TRBJ1-4; a possible D gene is TRBD1 (5 bases). Trimming stripped 1 base from V and 8 bases from J, with 11 bases between. Germline V gene lookup returns CDR1 MNHNS and CDR2 SASEGT. This CDR3 has 14 residues.

The chain has TRBV28 and TRBJ2-7; D unclear. Germline CDR1 and CDR2: MDHEN and SYDVKM. The CDR3 runs 12 residues. V gave up 3 bases and J gave up 6 bases, with 9 bases separating them. The DNA of the CDR3 is TGTGCCAGCAGTTTCCGAGCCGCCGAGCAGTACTTC. The encoded protein is CASSFRAAEQYF.

The V gene is TRBV6-5, the J gene TRBJ1-1; the D gene is possibly TRBD1 (6 bases). The CDR3 spans 15 residues. Germline CDR1 is MNHEY and CDR2 is SVGAGI. V was cut by 0 bases and J by 2 bases, with 10 bases left in between. CDR3 amino acids: CASSYSVGGNTEAFF. CDR3 nucleotides: TGTGCCAGCAGTTACTCGGTAGGGGGTAACACTGAAGCTTTCTTT.

This clone came up once. This sequence joins TRBV21-1 and TRBJ1-6. TRBV21-1 is tagged as a pseudogene. The CDR3 length is 12 residues. CDR3 in amino acids: CASSLKNSPLHF. CDR3 DNA sequence: TGTGCCAGCAGCCTAAAGAATTCACCCCTCCACTTT.